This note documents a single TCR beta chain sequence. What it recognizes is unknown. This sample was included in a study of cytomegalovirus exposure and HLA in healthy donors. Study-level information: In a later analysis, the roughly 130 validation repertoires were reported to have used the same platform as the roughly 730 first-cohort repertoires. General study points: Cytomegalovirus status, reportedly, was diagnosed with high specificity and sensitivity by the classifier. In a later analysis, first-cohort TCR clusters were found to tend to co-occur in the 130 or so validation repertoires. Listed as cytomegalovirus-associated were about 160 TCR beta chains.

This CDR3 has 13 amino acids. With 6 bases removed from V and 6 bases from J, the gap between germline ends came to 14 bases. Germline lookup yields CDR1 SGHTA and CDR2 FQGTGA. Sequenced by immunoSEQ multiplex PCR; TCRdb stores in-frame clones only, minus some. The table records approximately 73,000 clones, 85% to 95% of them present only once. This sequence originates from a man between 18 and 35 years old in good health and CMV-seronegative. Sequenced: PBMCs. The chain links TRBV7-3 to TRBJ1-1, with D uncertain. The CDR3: CASSQNTVSEAFF. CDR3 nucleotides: TGTGCCAGCAGTCAGAACACAGTCTCTGAAGCTTTCTTT.